The present TCR beta chain was sequenced within a study of human T cells and chemical hapten exposure. Looking at the study overall: A 2 cm by 2 cm inner upper arm patch received 2% DPC for sensitization. Study-wide findings and caveats: Sensitization with DPC brought no change to TCRs above 1 in 1000 in frequency.

Note on this clonotype: Its specificity is unknown.

Indicated time point: patch test 2, 6 weeks after DPC sensitization. Documented treatment: therapeutic diphenylcyclopropenone sensitization with weekly scalp DPC. TCRdb fed the RACE reads into MiXCR, producing one record per CDR3 protein. The sample has roughly 92,000 distinct CDR3 sequences; more than 9.5% are singletons. This clonotype was obtained from a woman in her 40s with alopecia areata. Some clones in this sample may be carry-over from other donors' samples. The sample in question was whole blood, obtained in connection with sensitization to the hapten diphenylcyclopropenone (DPC).

The CDR3 reads CSVASSPNQPQHF. CDR3 bases: TGCAGCGTTGCTAGTAGTCCTAATCAGCCCCAGCATTTT. The chain carries TRBV29-1 and TRBJ1-5; the D is unclear. There are 13 residues in the CDR3. Germline assignment: CDR1 SQVTM and CDR2 ANQGSEA. Trimming removed 4 bases from V and 4 bases from J, with 11 bases in between.